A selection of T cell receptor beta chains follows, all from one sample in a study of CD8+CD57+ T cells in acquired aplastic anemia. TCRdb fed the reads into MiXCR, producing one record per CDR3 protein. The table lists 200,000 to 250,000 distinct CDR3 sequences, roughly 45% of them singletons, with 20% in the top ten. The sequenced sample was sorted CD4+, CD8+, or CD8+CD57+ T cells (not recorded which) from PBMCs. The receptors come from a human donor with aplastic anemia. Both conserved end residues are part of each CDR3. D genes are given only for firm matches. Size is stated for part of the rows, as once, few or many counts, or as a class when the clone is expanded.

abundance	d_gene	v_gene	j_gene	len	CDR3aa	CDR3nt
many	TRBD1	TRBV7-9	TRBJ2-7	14	CASSLGQAPYEQYF	TGTGCCAGCAGCTTGGGACAGGCCCCCTACGAGCAGTACTTC
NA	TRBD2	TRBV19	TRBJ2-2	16	CASSIFRGLAAGELFF	TGTGCCAGTAGTATTTTCCGCGGACTAGCTGCCGGGGAGCTGTTTTTT
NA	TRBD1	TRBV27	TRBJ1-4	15	CTSRVIDRVGGKLFF	TGTACCAGCAGGGTGATTGACAGGGTCGGGGGAAAACTGTTTTTT
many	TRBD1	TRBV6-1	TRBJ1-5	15	CASSWGQGLNQPQHF	TGTGCCAGCAGCTGGGGACAGGGGCTTAATCAGCCCCAGCATTTT
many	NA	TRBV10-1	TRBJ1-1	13	CASRFGENTDAFF	TGCGCCAGCAGATTCGGAGAGAACACTGATGCTTTCTTT
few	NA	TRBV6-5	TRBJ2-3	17	CASSSRFSSGGLSTQYF	TGTGCCAGCAGTTCCCGTTTCTCCTCGGGCGGGTTAAGTACGCAGTATTTT
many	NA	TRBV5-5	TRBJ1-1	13	CASSTGTWEEAFF	TGTGCCAGCAGCACCGGGACCTGGGAAGAAGCTTTCTTT
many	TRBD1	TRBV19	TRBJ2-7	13	CATRGQGAYEQYF	TGTGCCACTAGAGGACAGGGGGCGTACGAGCAGTACTTC
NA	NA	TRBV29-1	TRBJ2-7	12	CSVDDSSYEQYF	TGCAGCGTTGATGACAGCTCCTACGAGCAGTACTTC
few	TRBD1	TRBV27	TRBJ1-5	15	CASSRTGSSNQPQHF	TGTGCCAGCAGTCGGACAGGTTCGAGCAATCAGCCCCAGCATTTT
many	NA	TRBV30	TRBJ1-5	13	CAWGEARDQPQHF	TGTGCCTGGGGGGAGGCAAGGGATCAGCCCCAGCATTTT
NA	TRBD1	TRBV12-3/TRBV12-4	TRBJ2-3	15	CASSWDRGCTDTQYF	TGTGCCAGCAGTTGGGACAGGGGCTGCACAGATACGCAGTATTTT
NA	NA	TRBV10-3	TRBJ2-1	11	CAISLGDEQFF	TGTGCCATCAGTCTAGGGGATGAGCAGTTCTTC
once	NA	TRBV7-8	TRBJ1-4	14	CASSFRATNEKLFF	TGTGCCAGCAGCTTCAGGGCAACTAATGAAAAACTGTTTTTT
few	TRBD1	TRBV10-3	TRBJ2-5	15	CAISEGSGQGETQYF	TGTGCCATCAGTGAGGGTAGTGGACAGGGAGAGACCCAGTACTTC
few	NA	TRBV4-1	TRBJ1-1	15	CASSHSDRGDTEAFF	TGCGCCAGCAGCCACAGTGACAGAGGGGACACTGAAGCTTTCTTT
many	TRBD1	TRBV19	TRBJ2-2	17	CASSMGRGQGLRGELFF	TGTGCCAGTAGTATGGGGCGGGGACAGGGTTTAAGAGGGGAGCTGTTTTTT
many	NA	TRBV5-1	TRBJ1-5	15	CASSPDGQVNQPQHF	TGCGCCAGCAGCCCTGACGGTCAGGTCAATCAGCCCCAGCATTTT
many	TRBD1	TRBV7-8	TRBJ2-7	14	CASSSPGQGLEQYF	TGTGCCAGCAGCTCCCCGGGACAGGGGTTGGAGCAGTACTTC
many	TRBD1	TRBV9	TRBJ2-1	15	CASSLGTGGVNEQFF	TGTGCCAGCAGCCTCGGGACAGGGGGCGTTAATGAGCAGTTCTTC
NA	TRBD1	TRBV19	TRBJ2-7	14	CASSRDRATYEQYF	TGTGCCAGTAGTAGGGACAGGGCAACCTACGAGCAGTACTTC
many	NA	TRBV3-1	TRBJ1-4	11	CASRRGEKLFF	TGTGCCAGCAGAAGAGGTGAAAAACTGTTTTTT
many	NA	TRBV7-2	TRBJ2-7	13	CASSPDQDYEQYF	TGTGCCAGCAGCCCCGACCAGGACTACGAGCAGTACTTC
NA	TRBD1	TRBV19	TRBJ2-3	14	CANRYRGDTDTQYF	TGTGCCAATCGATACAGGGGCGACACAGATACGCAGTATTTT
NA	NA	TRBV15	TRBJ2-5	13	CATSRRLEETQYF	TGTGCCACCAGCAGAAGACTAGAAGAGACCCAGTACTTC
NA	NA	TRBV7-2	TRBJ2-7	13	CASGGGGPYEQYF	TGTGCCAGCGGTGGGGGCGGCCCCTACGAGCAGTACTTC
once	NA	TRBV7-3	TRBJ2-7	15	CASSPTWTVADEQYF	TGTGCCAGCAGCCCCACATGGACGGTGGCGGACGAGCAGTACTTC
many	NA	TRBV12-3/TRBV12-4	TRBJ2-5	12	CASSSGLGTQYF	TGTGCCAGCAGTTCGGGACTCGGGACCCAGTACTTC
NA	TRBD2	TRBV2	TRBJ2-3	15	CASSPSGGAVDTQYF	TGTGCCAGCAGTCCTAGCGGGGGGGCGGTAGATACGCAGTATTTT
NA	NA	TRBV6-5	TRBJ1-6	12	CASRQYNSPLHF	TGTGCCAGCAGGCAGTATAATTCACCCCTCCACTTT
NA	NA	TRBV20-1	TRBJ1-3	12	CSARLSGNTIYF	TGCAGTGCTAGGTTGTCTGGAAACACCATATATTTT
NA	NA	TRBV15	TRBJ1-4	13	CASNRAYNEKLFF	TGTGCCAGCAACAGGGCTTATAATGAAAAACTGTTTTTT
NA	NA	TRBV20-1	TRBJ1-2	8	CSASGYTF	TGCAGTGCTAGCGGCTACACCTTC
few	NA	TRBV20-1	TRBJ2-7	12	CSASLGGYEQYF	TGCAGTGCTAGCTTAGGCGGGTACGAGCAGTACTTC
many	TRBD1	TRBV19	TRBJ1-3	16	CASSTRDRVSGNTIYF	TGTGCCAGTAGTACTCGGGACAGGGTCTCTGGAAACACCATATATTTT
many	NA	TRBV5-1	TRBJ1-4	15	CASSLGGGANEKLFF	TGCGCCAGCAGCCTGGGGGGGGGAGCTAATGAAAAACTGTTTTTT
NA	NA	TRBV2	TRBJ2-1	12	CASRPATNEQFF	TGTGCCAGCAGGCCGGCAACTAATGAGCAGTTCTTC
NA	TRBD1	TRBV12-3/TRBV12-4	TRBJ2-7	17	CASSWDRGHSGELRQYF	TGTGCCAGCAGTTGGGACAGGGGCCATAGCGGGGAGCTGAGGCAGTACTTC
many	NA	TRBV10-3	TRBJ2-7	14	CAISFSGAGGEQYF	TGTGCCATCAGCTTCTCCGGGGCCGGGGGCGAGCAGTACTTC
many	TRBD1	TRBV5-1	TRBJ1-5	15	CASRLDTGGTQPQHF	TGCGCCAGCAGGCTCGATACAGGGGGCACTCAGCCCCAGCATTTT
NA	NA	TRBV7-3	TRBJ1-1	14	CASSLVSRNTEAFF	TGTGCCAGCAGCTTAGTGTCCAGGAACACTGAAGCTTTCTTT